Listed here are 2 T cell receptor beta chains from one sample, sequenced in a study of patients and donors after allogeneic stem cell transplantation. MiXCR was run by TCRdb on the RT-PCR reads, yielding one entry per CDR3 protein. The repertoire holds 190,000 or so distinct CDR3 sequences, with roughly 40% as singletons. The sample consisted of blood, either unsorted or a sorted T cell fraction (not recorded which). Every receptor here comes from a human donor who was either an allogeneic HSCT recipient or a stem cell or donor lymphocyte infusion donor (not recorded which). It is not recorded whose cells these are; they may come from a transplant donor.

The chain links TRBV7-6 to TRBJ1-6; TRBD1 might be the D (6 bases). The CDR3 has 15 amino acids. V shed 4 bases and J shed 5 bases, with 12 bases lying between them. Germline V CDR1 and CDR2: SGHVS, FNYEAQ. The CDR3 sequence: CASSYNRENNSPLHF. The CDR3 coding sequence is TGTGCCAGCAGCTACAACAGGGAGAATAATTCACCCCTCCACTTT.

This chain joins TRBV7-9 and TRBJ2-5, with D perhaps being TRBD1 or TRBD2 (5 bases each). V was cut by 6 bases and J by 1 base, with 12 bases left in between. CDR3 length: 14 residues. Germline values: CDR1 SEHNR, CDR2 FQNEAQ (reference sequence). CDR3 protein: CASRFGGPQETQYF. The CDR3 DNA reads as TGTGCCAGCAGGTTTGGGGGTCCCCAAGAGACCCAGTACTTC.